A single sample is the source of the 12 T cell receptor beta chains below, sequenced in a study of T-cell reconstitution after alpha-beta-depleted transplantation in children. Preparation of the TCRbeta library used unique molecular identifiers. TCRdb re-derived calls from the PCR reads in MiXCR, one entry per CDR3 protein. The sample has approximately 190,000 distinct CDR3 sequences, approximately 8.4% seen once. Sequenced material: PBMCs, mostly from graft donor cells, taken 360 days after TCRalphabeta/CD19-depleted stem cell transplant. The receptor source for this set is a male patient aged 2-10 years who had a stem cell transplant for acute myeloid leukemia, so the T cells may come from the graft donor.

The chain links TRBV12-3 or TRBV12-4 to TRBJ1-2; D perhaps matches TRBD1 (6 bases). This CDR3 region has 14 residues. V was cut by 7 bases and J by 8 bases, with 20 bases left in between. The CDR3 DNA reads TGTGCCAGCACCTTCTCACGGACAGAGGAAGGCTACACCTTC. This gives the protein CASTFSRTEEGYTF.

Ten or more counts support this clonotype. The chain couples TRBV6-5 to TRBJ2-7, with 7 positions matching TRBD2. The CDR3 runs 13 residues. CDR1 and CDR2 (germline): MNHEY, SVGAGI. V lost 2 bases to trimming and J lost 4 bases; unmatched junction nucleotides: 2. In nucleotides, the CDR3 is TGTGCCAGCAGTTACACTAGCGCATACGAGCAGTACTTC. Protein sequence: CASSYTSAYEQYF.

This sequence joins TRBV19 and TRBJ2-7, with TRBD2 matching over 7 bases. Germline trimming cut 6 bases from V and 3 bases from J; bases unmatched to any gene: 11. The CDR3 runs 15 residues. Germline loops: CDR1 LNHDA, CDR2 SQIVND (reference sequence). The CDR3 sequence: CASRDPGLAVYEQYF. CDR3 sequence (DNA): TGTGCCAGTAGGGACCCCGGGCTAGCGGTCTACGAGCAGTACTTC.

This clonotype appeared a few times. The rearrangement joins TRBV3-1 to TRBJ2-1; D not resolved. Germline V gives CDR1 LGHDT, CDR2 YNNKEL (reference sequence). The CDR3 length is 17 residues. V lost 6 bases and J lost 3, with 21 bases in between. CDR3 nucleotide sequence: TGTGCCAGCAGTCTAGGAATCCCCACTCGGATCTACAATGAGCAGTTCTTC. It is translated as CASSLGIPTRIYNEQFF.

There are a few counts of this clonotype. The rearrangement uses TRBV5-1 and TRBJ2-1, with D possibly matching TRBD1 (5 bases). The CDR3 is 15 amino acids. The V end lost 0 bases, the J end lost 8 bases, and 15 bases lay between the germline ends. Germline V gives CDR1 SGHRS, CDR2 YFSETQ. DNA of the CDR3: TGCGCCAGCAGCTTGGAGAGTAGCAGGGTCGATGAGCAGTTCTTC. Protein: CASSLESSRVDEQFF.

This clonotype has just a few counts. CDR3 amino acids: CASSERLSGANVLTF. CDR3 coding DNA: TGTGCCAGCAGCGAAAGACTCTCTGGGGCCAACGTCCTGACTTTC. The chain employs TRBV12-3 or TRBV12-4 and TRBJ2-6; D not resolved. The germline V and J ends were trimmed by 6 bases and 0 bases, with 9 bases remaining between them. The CDR3 is 15 amino acids.

In regard to this clonotype: A much larger clone sits a single nucleotide away, making a read error possible. V usage is TRBV20-1 and J usage is TRBJ1-1, with a weak D call TRBD1 (5 bases). The CDR3 runs to 13 residues. Germline CDR1 reads DFQATT; CDR2 reads SNEGSKA (reference sequence). CDR3 DNA sequence: TGCATTGCTCGGGGGGTAGTGAACACTGAAGCTTTCTTT. It codes for CIARGVVNTEAFF.

In this sample, this clonotype turned up a few times. The V call is TRBV3-1, the J call TRBJ1-6; no reliable D call. Looked up from germline, CDR1 is LGHDT and CDR2 is YNNKEL (reference sequence). The V end lost 5 bases, the J end lost 9 bases, and 8 bases lay between the germline ends. The CDR3 is 12 amino acids. The CDR3 protein is CASSWASSPLHF. CDR3 nucleotide sequence: TGTGCCAGCAGCTGGGCCTCTTCACCCCTCCACTTT.

Many counts were recorded for this clonotype. The genes are TRBV24-1 and TRBJ2-2, with a weak D call TRBD2 (5 bases). CDR3 length: 13 residues. Germline V gene sequence: CDR1 KGHDR, CDR2 SFDVKD. CDR3 in amino acids: CATGPSGGGELFF. The CDR3 DNA reads as TGTGCAACCGGTCCTTCAGGAGGCGGGGAGCTGTTTTTT.

This clonotype has a handful of counts. The chain combines TRBV5-6 with TRBJ2-5; TRBD1 or TRBD2 may be the D gene (5 bases each). The CDR3 runs to 13 residues. Germline CDR1 and CDR2: SGHDT and YYEEEE. The ends were cut back, 7 bases at V and 5 bases at J, with 15 bases in the middle. DNA for the CDR3: TGTGCCAGCCTTCCGGGGCCGGAGGAGACCCAGTACTTC. Encoded protein: CASLPGPEETQYF.

This clonotype has at least ten counts. The gene calls are TRBV12-3 or TRBV12-4 and TRBJ1-1; 7 nucleotides line up with TRBD1. The length of the CDR3 is 15 residues. The V and J ends lost 3 bases and 4 bases, in that order; junction bases with no gene match: 8. The CDR3 DNA reads as TGTGCCAGCAGTTTCGAGACAGGGAGCACCACTGAAGCTTTCTTT. Protein: CASSFETGSTTEAFF.

This clonotype was detected a few times. V usage is TRBV12-3 or TRBV12-4 and J usage is TRBJ2-2; the D is unclear. V lost 0 bases to trimming and J lost 4 bases, with 6 bases between them. The CDR3 consists of 14 residues. Here the CDR3 DNA reads TGTGCCAGCAGTTTAGCGTGGCCCACCGGGGAGCTGTTTTTT. It yields the protein CASSLAWPTGELFF.